This TCR beta chain was obtained from a study of technical replicates of blood from a handful of donors. The germline V gene has CDR1 LNHDA and CDR2 SQIVND (reference sequence). Unmatched junction bases numbered 6, after V lost 0 bases and J lost 0 bases. The CDR3 totals 17 residues. The protocol was immunoSEQ multiplex PCR, while the TCRdb copy is restricted to in-frame clones and leaves out a portion. The sample lists around 97,000 clones, 85% to 95% seen once, with around 0.31% in the top ten. V is TRBV19 and J is TRBJ2-3; TRBD2 agrees at 7 bases. This sequence originates from a human donor in good health. Sequencing input: T cells isolated from PBMCs. The CDR3, as DNA: TGTGCCAGTAGTATAGATCCCCTAGCGGAAAGCACAGATACGCAGTATTTT. Translating it yields CASSIDPLAESTDTQYF.